The entry below describes one T cell receptor (beta chain). Its cognate antigen is unknown. This likely comes from a read error, as the CDR3 has no conserved phenylalanine or tryptophan at its end. The record originates from a study of CD8+CD57+ T cells in acquired aplastic anemia. Whole-study results and caveats: There were 25 to 35 CD8+ CDR3 sequences that occurred in both patients and controls. Significant differences in CD8+ Simpson's diversity were not observed between patients and controls.

TCR beta VDJ and CDR3 profiles were obtained from a genomic DNA template. Using its own MiXCR run on the reads, TCRdb lists one record per CDR3 protein. This table has under 350,000 distinct CDR3 sequences, approximately 58% appearing once. Previously, flow cytometry had revealed CD8+CD57+ cell expansion in the patients chosen for sequencing. The CDR3 extends over 15 amino acids. V shed 3 bases and J shed 4 bases, with 12 bases lying between them. CDR1 and CDR2 (germline): ENHRY, SYGVKD. The chain couples TRBV10-3 to TRBJ1-4; D gene unclear. The TCR sequence derives from a human donor with aplastic anemia. The source material was sorted CD4+, CD8+, or CD8+CD57+ T cells (not recorded which) from PBMCs. The CDR3: CAISDHQSGNEKLFL. The CDR3 nucleotides are TGTGCCATCAGTGATCATCAGTCGGGTAATGAAAAACTGTTTCTT.